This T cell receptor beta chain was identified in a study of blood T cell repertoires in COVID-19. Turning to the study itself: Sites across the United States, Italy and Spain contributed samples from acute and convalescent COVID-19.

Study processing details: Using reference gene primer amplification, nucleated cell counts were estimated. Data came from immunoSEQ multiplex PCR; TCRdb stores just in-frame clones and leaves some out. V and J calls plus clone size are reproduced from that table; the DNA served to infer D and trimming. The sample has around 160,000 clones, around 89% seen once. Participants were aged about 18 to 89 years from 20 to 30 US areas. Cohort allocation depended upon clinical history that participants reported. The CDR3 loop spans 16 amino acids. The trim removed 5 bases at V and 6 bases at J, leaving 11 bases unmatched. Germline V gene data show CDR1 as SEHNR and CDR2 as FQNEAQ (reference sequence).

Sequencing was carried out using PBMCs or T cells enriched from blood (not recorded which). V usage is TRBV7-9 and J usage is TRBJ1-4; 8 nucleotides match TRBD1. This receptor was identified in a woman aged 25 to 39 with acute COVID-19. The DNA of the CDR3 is TGTGCCAGCAGCGGAGAGAGTGCAGGGGGCGATGAAAAACTGTTTTTT. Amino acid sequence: CASSGESAGGDEKLFF.